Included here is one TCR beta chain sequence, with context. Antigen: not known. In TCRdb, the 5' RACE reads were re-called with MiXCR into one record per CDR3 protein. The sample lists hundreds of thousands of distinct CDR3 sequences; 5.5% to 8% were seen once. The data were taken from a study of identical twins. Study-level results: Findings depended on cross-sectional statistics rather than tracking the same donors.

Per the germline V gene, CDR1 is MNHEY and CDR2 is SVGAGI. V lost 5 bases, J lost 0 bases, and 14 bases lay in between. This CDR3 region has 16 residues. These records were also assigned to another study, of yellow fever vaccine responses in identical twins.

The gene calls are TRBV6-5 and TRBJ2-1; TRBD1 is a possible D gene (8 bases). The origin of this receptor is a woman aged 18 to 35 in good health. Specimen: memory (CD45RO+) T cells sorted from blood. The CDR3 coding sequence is TGTGCCAGCAGTATACAGGGGGGGAGCTCCTACAATGAGCAGTTCTTC. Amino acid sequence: CASSIQGGSSYNEQFF.